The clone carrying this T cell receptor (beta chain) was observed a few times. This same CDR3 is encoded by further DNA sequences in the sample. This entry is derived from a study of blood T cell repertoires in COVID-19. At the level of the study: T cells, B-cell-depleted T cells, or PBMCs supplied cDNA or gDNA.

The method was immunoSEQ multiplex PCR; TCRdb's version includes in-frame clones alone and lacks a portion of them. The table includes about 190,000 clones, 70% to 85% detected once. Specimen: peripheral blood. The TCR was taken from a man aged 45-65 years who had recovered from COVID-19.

CDR3 DNA: TGTGCCTGGAGTGTACTAGGTTACGAGCAGTACTTC. Its protein product is CAWSVLGYEQYF. The V and J genes are TRBV30 and TRBJ2-7; the D gene is possibly TRBD2 (5 bases). Germline V gene lookup returns CDR1 GTSNPN and CDR2 SVGIG (reference sequence). V dropped 0 bases and J dropped 4 bases, with 7 bases sitting between them. The CDR3 is 12 residues long.